The 18 T cell receptor beta chains in this list originate from one sample, sequenced in a study of T cells in Graves' hyperthyroidism and ophthalmopathy. RNA transcripts served as the template for amplifying TCR beta CDR3 regions. TCR CDR3 underwent first-round RT-PCR with the HTBI primer set. TCRdb analysed the multiplex PCR reads with MiXCR anew, one entry per CDR3 protein. The table shows some 490,000 distinct CDR3 sequences, with around a fifth occurring only once. The specimen was blood. These receptor sequences come from a woman in her seventies with Graves' ophthalmopathy.

In its sample, this clonotype was seen a few times. The gene calls are TRBV7-2 and TRBJ1-1; no clear D gene. This CDR3 comprises 13 residues. The V and J ends lost 5 bases and 5 bases respectively, with 12 bases between them. Germline V gene data show CDR1 as SGHTA and CDR2 as FQGNSA. CDR3 region: CASSLQPGTEAFF. CDR3 coding DNA: TGTGCCAGCAGCCTACAACCGGGGACTGAAGCTTTCTTT.

The chain has TRBV19 and TRBJ2-3; D possibly corresponds to TRBD1 (6 bases). This CDR3 is 14 amino acids long. The V gene lost 6 bases and the J gene lost 6 bases, with 16 bases spanning the gap. CDR1 LNHDA and CDR2 SQIVND come from the germline V gene (reference sequence). In nucleotides, the CDR3 is TGTGCCAGTAGGACAACAGGGTACGGGGATACGCAGTATTTT. Its translation: CASRTTGYGDTQYF.

J is TRBJ2-5 and V is TRBV29-1; D is uncertain. Germline-derived CDR1 and CDR2 are SQVTM and ANQGSEA. CDR3 size: 13 residues. Trimming cost V 7 bases and J 5 bases, with 17 bases left between them. CDR3 region: CSALPDQGETQYF. The CDR3 coding sequence is TGCAGCGCCCTACCTGATCAAGGGGAGACCCAGTACTTC.

This clonotype was observed a few times. CDR3 sequence reads: CATSDLQDTEAFF. Written as DNA, the CDR3 is TGTGCCACCAGTGATTTGCAGGACACTGAAGCTTTCTTT. This sequence joins TRBV24-1 and TRBJ1-1; D gene ambiguous. The CDR3 runs 13 residues. Trimming pared 0 bases from V and 3 bases from J, leaving 4 bases between. Germline V lookup: CDR1 KGHDR, CDR2 SFDVKD.

The chain links TRBV6-2 or TRBV6-3 to TRBJ2-1; no clear D gene. Germline assignment: CDR1 MNHEY and CDR2 SVGEGT. This CDR3 is 14 amino acids long. The V and J ends lost 2 bases and 3 bases respectively, with 8 bases between them. The CDR3 spells CASSYGLNYNEQFF. CDR3 coding DNA: TGTGCCAGCAGTTACGGATTGAACTACAATGAGCAGTTCTTC.

As to this clonotype: A much larger clone lies a single base off, so this may be a read error. This chain joins TRBV3-1 and TRBJ1-1; 9 bases fit TRBD1. The CDR3 is 14 amino acids. Germline loops: CDR1 LGHDT, CDR2 YNNKEL (reference sequence). The CDR3 spells CASTVQGANAEAFF. Written as DNA, the CDR3 is TGTGCCAGCACCGTACAGGGGGCGAACGCTGAAGCTTTCTTT. The full variable domain, in which reference TRBV3-1 and TRBJ1-1 provide the parts outside the CDR3, is DTAVSQTPKYLVTQMGNDKSIKCEQNLGHDTMYWYKQDSKKFLKIMFSYNNKELIINETVPNRFSPKSPDKAHLNLHINSLELGDSAVYFCASTVQGANAEAFFGQGTRLTVV.

The V call is TRBV7-2, the J call TRBJ1-5; no firm D call. The CDR3 consists of 15 residues. Germline V gene sequence: CDR1 SGHTA, CDR2 FQGNSA. Trimming cost V 1 base and J 0 bases, with 7 bases left between them. The CDR3 DNA reads TGTGCCAGCAGCTTAGAACCTGGTAGCAATCAGCCCCAGCATTTT. Translation: CASSLEPGSNQPQHF.

The chain couples TRBV20-1 to TRBJ2-3; 12 nucleotides match TRBD2. Germline V gives CDR1 DFQATT, CDR2 SNEGSKA (reference sequence). The CDR3 contains 16 residues. V was pared by 2 bases and J by 4 bases, with 7 bases of the junction left unmatched. CDR3 bases: TGCAGTGCTAGACCTTGGACTAGCGGGACGTCAGATACGCAGTATTTT. Its protein product is CSARPWTSGTSDTQYF.

This clonotype was found a few times. The rearrangement uses TRBV3-1 and TRBJ2-5; TRBD2 matches at 11 bases. In germline, CDR1 is LGHDT, CDR2 YNNKEL (reference sequence). With 1 base clipped from V and 4 bases from J, the junction kept 5 bases outside the gene matches. The CDR3 spans 16 residues. The CDR3 sequence: CASSQVRLAGRETQYF. The CDR3 region has the DNA TGTGCCAGCAGCCAAGTGAGACTAGCGGGACGAGAGACCCAGTACTTC.

The table lists this clonotype with many counts. V is TRBV28 and J is TRBJ2-7; possible D gene TRBD2, 6 bases. The CDR3 is 14 amino acids. Trimming removed 5 bases at V and 0 bases at J, with 11 bases between. Germline values: CDR1 MDHEN, CDR2 SYDVKM. The CDR3 is CASSLSGFSYEQYF. CDR3 bases: TGTGCCAGCAGTCTTAGCGGATTCTCCTACGAGCAGTACTTC.

This clonotype has only a few counts. The chain recombines TRBV27 with TRBJ1-1; no clear D. The CDR3 has 13 residues. CDR1 is MNHEY, CDR2 SMNVEV, per germline (reference sequence). The ends were cut back, 11 bases at V and 5 bases at J, with 18 bases in the middle. The CDR3 reads CACFPEPGTEAFF. The CDR3 DNA sequence: TGTGCCTGCTTCCCAGAACCGGGGACTGAAGCTTTCTTT.

This rearrangement joins TRBV9 to TRBJ2-5; D remains ambiguous. The germline gives CDR1 SGDLS, CDR2 YYNGEE. The CDR3 consists of 13 residues. The V end lost 0 bases, the J end lost 5 bases, and 8 bases lay between the germline ends. This CDR3 reads CASSVGTAETQYF. DNA for the CDR3: TGTGCCAGCAGCGTAGGTACCGCGGAGACCCAGTACTTC.

This clonotype appeared many times. The V gene is TRBV11-2, the J gene TRBJ2-5, with TRBD1 as a possible D gene (6 bases). Germline CDR1 and CDR2: SGHAT and FQNNGV. Trimming shortened V by 9 bases and J by 1 base, and 12 bases separated the two germline ends. The CDR3 has 13 amino acids. For the CDR3, the DNA is TGTGCCAGTAGGGGGAGCCTCCAAGAGACCCAGTACTTC. It is translated as CASRGSLQETQYF.

The V and J genes are TRBV7-6 and TRBJ2-3, with D perhaps given as TRBD1 or TRBD2 (6 bases each). In germline, CDR1 is SGHVS, CDR2 FNYEAQ. The CDR3 is made up of 16 amino acids. The germline V and J ends were trimmed by 6 bases and 1 base, with 17 bases remaining between them. The CDR3 spells CASSQRGAVGTDTQYF. CDR3 in DNA: TGTGCCAGCAGTCAGAGGGGGGCGGTGGGCACAGATACGCAGTATTTT.

A few counts support this clonotype. The chain combines TRBV19 with TRBJ2-2; TRBD2 aligns across 7 bases. After removal of 6 bases from V and 0 bases from J, the junction contained 10 bases not matched to a gene. CDR3 length: 17 amino acids. Germline CDR1 and CDR2: LNHDA and SQIVND (reference sequence). This CDR3 reads CASSPQTSDPNTGELFF. The CDR3 DNA is TGTGCCAGTAGCCCACAAACTAGCGACCCGAACACCGGGGAGCTGTTTTTT. The variable domain in full, completed from reference TRBV19 and TRBJ2-2, reads DGGITQSPKYLFRKEGQNVTLSCEQNLNHDAMYWYRQDPGQGLRLIYYSQIVNDFQKGDIAEGYSVSREKKESFPLTVTSAQKNPTAFYLCASSPQTSDPNTGELFFGEGSRLTVL.

This clonotype was found a few times. This chain links TRBV30 with TRBJ2-1, with 8 positions matching TRBD2. V was pared by 0 bases and J by 6 bases, with 7 bases of the junction left unmatched. The germline V gene encodes CDR1 GTSNPN and CDR2 SVGIG (reference sequence). The CDR3 length is 15 residues. The CDR3 spells CAWSVVASGSNEQFF. CDR3 DNA: TGTGCCTGGAGTGTAGTGGCTAGCGGGTCCAATGAGCAGTTCTTC.

The chain couples TRBV6-1 to TRBJ1-2; maybe TRBD1 (5 bases). CDR1 is MNHNS and CDR2 is SASEGT in the germline V gene. The CDR3 has 13 amino acids. Trimming cost V 6 bases and J 7 bases, with 15 bases left between them. The CDR3 reads CASSPGPETGYTF. The CDR3 nucleotides are TGTGCCAGCAGCCCGGGGCCGGAGACTGGCTACACCTTC.

The V call is TRBV15, the J call TRBJ2-1; weak D call: TRBD1 (5 bases). This CDR3 is built from 14 residues. V dropped 0 bases and J dropped 4 bases, with 7 bases sitting between them. CDR1 LNHNV and CDR2 YYDKDF come from the germline V gene (reference sequence). The CDR3 sequence: CATSRDPGYNEQFF. DNA for the CDR3: TGTGCCACCAGCAGAGATCCAGGGTACAATGAGCAGTTCTTC. Complete variable domain (other parts from reference TRBV15 and TRBJ2-1): DAMVIQNPRYQVTQFGKPVTLSCSQTLNHNVMYWYQQKSSQAPKLLFHYYDKDFNNEADTPDNFQSRRPNTSFCFLDIRSPGLGDTAMYLCATSRDPGYNEQFFGPGTRLTVL.